The clone carrying this T cell receptor (beta chain) was counted between two and nine times. The data were taken from a study of blood T cell repertoires in COVID-19. Study summary: Samples taken during acute and convalescent COVID-19 were collected in the United States, Italy and Spain.

In the original processing: Cell counts per sample came from amplifying reference gene primers. Using immunoSEQ multiplex PCR, the repertoire was profiled, and TCRdb retains in-frame clones only, with some absent. The D gene and trimming were derived from the DNA, and the V and J assignments and clone size from that table. The sample shows 200,000 to 300,000 clones, 80% to 90% of them seen only once. Germline V CDR1 and CDR2: SGHVS, FNYEAQ. With V trimmed by 5 bases and J by 8 bases, 5 bases remained unmatched. The CDR3 has 13 amino acids. This receptor was obtained from a man aged 40-55 years who had recovered from COVID-19. This rearrangement joins TRBV7-6 to TRBJ1-4; 7 positions match TRBD1. Sequencing was carried out using PBMCs or T cells enriched from blood (not recorded which). The CDR3 protein is CASSPQGNEKLFF. The CDR3 DNA sequence: TGTGCCAGCAGCCCACAGGGGAACGAAAAACTGTTTTTT.